This TCR beta chain originates from a study of T cells in Graves' hyperthyroidism and ophthalmopathy. Study results and limitations: Most expanded thyroid clonotypes above 0.001 recurred in blood.

TCR beta CDR3 regions were amplified from RNA transcripts. The HTBI primer set drove a first-round RT-PCR of the TCR CDR3. TCRdb independently ran MiXCR on the multiplex PCR reads; one entry per CDR3 protein. The sample lists hundreds of thousands of distinct CDR3 sequences; just under 20% were seen once. In regard to this clonotype: As yet, its antigen is unknown.

The source material was blood. The receptor comes from a man in his forties or fifties with Graves' ophthalmopathy.

The CDR3 region is CASSPAGRKAFF. DNA of the CDR3: TGTGCCAGCAGTCCCGCGGGTCGGAAGGCTTTCTTT. This chain connects TRBV6-1 to TRBJ1-1, with unresolved D. The CDR3 length is 12 residues. Germline-derived CDR1 and CDR2 are MNHNS and SASEGT. The germline V and J ends were trimmed by 5 bases and 11 bases, with 15 bases remaining between them.